This T cell receptor (beta chain) originates from a study of T cell repertoires in ileal Crohn's disease. The study, taken as a whole, reports: Sorted CD8 T cells held more high-frequency clones than CD4. Clonal expansions were more frequent in active smokers than non-smokers at surgery. All patients with clonality above 26.8% had endoscopic recurrence.

In germline, CDR1 is SSHAT, CDR2 FNYEAQ (reference sequence). The CDR3 is 13 amino acids. Time point defined: neoterminal ileum biopsy at postoperative endoscopy, about 6 months after surgery. Eligibility required adulthood, ileal or ileocolonic Crohn's disease and indicated ileocolonic resection. Libraries were prepared by immunoSEQ multiplex PCR; TCRdb keeps only in-frame clonotypes and omits some of them. Of 15,000 to 20,000 clones listed, approximately 77% are singletons. Turning to this clone: Its antigen is not identified. One junction end does not reproduce the germline sequence, and a read error may be involved.

The genes are TRBV7-7 and TRBJ2-2; weak D call: TRBD1 (6 bases). The sample consisted of ileal tissue. This receptor was identified in an adult with Crohn's disease. The CDR3 reads CASSLGQTGELFF. The CDR3 DNA is TGTGCTAGCAGCTTAGGACAGACCGGGGAGCTGTTTTTT.